One and the same sample provided the 5 T cell receptor beta chains below, sequenced in a study of cytomegalovirus exposure and HLA in healthy donors. 60 Vbeta and 13 Jbeta primers were used in PCR. The table came from immunoSEQ multiplex PCR; TCRdb's copy has only in-frame clones and leaves some out. The sample holds 120,000 to 150,000 clones, around a tenth seen once. Sequencing input: PBMCs. The receptors were gathered from a male donor in good health and CMV-seronegative.

This clone was observed a few times. The chain combines TRBV2 with TRBJ2-3; D is uncertain. In germline, CDR1 is SNHLY, CDR2 FYNNEI. V lost 0 bases to trimming and J lost 6 bases, with 10 bases between them. The CDR3 is made up of 14 amino acids. The CDR3 coding sequence is TGTGCCAGCAGTGAAGCGCTTCGGCGGGATACGCAGTATTTT. This codes for CASSEALRRDTQYF.

The J gene is TRBJ1-1, the V gene TRBV5-4, with D possibly being TRBD1 (6 bases). Germline V gene data show CDR1 as SGHNT and CDR2 as YYREEE (reference sequence). V was pared by 8 bases and J by 0 bases, with 14 bases between. CDR3 length: 14 amino acids. Here the CDR3 DNA reads TGTGCCAGTAACCGGGACACCTTGAACACTGAAGCTTTCTTT. It encodes CASNRDTLNTEAFF.

This chain uses TRBV20-1 with TRBJ2-7; D is perhaps TRBD2 (6 bases). This CDR3 has 11 amino acids. V was shortened by 6 bases and J by 2 bases, with 8 bases between the two germline ends. The V gene's germline CDR1 is DFQATT and CDR2 SNEGSKA (reference sequence). CDR3 bases: TGCAGTGCCAGACTAGCCTACGAGCAGTACTTC. Its translation: CSARLAYEQYF.

The chain employs TRBV7-2 and TRBJ1-5, with TRBD1 identical over 8 bases. The V gene's germline CDR1 is SGHTA and CDR2 FQGNSA. V was pared by 4 bases and J by 6 bases, with 8 bases of the junction left unmatched. There are 15 residues in the CDR3. For the CDR3, the DNA is TGTGCCAGCAGCTCCGGACAGGGCTGGGGTCAGCCCCAGCATTTT. Its protein is CASSSGQGWGQPQHF.

The V call is TRBV7-8, the J call TRBJ2-5; D ambiguous. The CDR3 is 15 amino acids. CDR1 is SGHVS and CDR2 is FQNEAQ in the germline V gene. Trimming removed 1 base from V and 2 bases from J, with 11 bases in between. The CDR3 here is CASSLEAYSQETQYF. CDR3 nucleotides: TGTGCCAGCAGCTTAGAAGCTTATTCTCAAGAGACCCAGTACTTC.